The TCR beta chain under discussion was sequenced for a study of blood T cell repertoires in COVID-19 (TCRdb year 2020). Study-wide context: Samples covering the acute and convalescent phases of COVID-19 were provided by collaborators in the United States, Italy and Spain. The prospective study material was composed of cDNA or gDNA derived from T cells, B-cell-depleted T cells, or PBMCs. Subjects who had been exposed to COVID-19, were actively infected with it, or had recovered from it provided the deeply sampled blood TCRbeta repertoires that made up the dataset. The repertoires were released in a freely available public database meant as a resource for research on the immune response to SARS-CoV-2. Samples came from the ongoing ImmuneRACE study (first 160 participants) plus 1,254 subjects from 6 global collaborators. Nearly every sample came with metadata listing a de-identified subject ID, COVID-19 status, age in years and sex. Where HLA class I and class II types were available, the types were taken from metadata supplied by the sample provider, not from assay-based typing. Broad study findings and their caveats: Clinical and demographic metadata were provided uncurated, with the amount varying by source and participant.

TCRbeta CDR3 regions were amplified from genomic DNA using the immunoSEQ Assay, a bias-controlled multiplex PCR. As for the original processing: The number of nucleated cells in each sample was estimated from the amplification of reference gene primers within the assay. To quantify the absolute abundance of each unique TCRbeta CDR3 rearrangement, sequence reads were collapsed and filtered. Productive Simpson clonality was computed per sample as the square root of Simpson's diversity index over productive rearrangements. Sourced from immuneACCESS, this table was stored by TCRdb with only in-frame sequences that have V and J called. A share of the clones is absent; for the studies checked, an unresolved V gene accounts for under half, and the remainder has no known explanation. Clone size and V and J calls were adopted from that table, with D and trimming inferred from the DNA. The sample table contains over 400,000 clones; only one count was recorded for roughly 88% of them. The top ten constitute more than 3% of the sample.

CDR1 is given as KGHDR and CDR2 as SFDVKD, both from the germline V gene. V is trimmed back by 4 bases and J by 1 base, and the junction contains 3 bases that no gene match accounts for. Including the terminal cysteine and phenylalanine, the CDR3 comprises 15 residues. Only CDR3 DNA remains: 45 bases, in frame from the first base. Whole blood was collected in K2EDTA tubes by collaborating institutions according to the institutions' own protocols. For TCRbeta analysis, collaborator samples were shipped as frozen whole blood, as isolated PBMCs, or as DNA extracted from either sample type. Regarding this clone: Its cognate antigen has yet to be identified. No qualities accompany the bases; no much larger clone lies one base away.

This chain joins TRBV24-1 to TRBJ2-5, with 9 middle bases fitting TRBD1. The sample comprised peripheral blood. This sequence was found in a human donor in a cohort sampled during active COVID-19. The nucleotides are TGTGCCACCAGTGACGGGACAGGGCCCCAAGAGACCCAGTACTTC. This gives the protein CATSDGTGPQETQYF.